The 6 T cell receptor beta chains below come from one sample, sequenced in a study of tumor-infiltrating lymphocytes in primary liver carcinoma (dated by TCRdb to the late 2010s). Total RNA and DNA were co-extracted without cell sorting from roughly 20-30 mg of bulk tissue using the AllPrep DNA/RNA mini kit. TCRdb lists the instrument as Illumina HiSeq 2500. Starting from around 500 ng total RNA, TCRbeta-specific cDNA was produced by reverse transcription with a constant-region primer and ProtoScript II reverse transcriptase. Three nested multiplex PCR rounds, following a slightly modified ARM-PCR procedure, were used to build the TCRbeta libraries. The first two PCR rounds used multiplex TRBV1-TRBV30 forward primers with a Cbeta reverse primer, each for about 10 cycles. TCRdb reanalyzed the raw reads on its own, using fastp at Q25 for trimming and MiXCR for clone calling, and kept in-frame beta chains. Duplicate CDR3 protein sequences are folded into a single record with the most common DNA and genes. The sample table contains about 54,000 distinct CDR3 sequences; only one count was recorded for roughly 77% of them. Roughly 24% of the sample goes to the ten largest clones.

The sample was liver tumor tissue from sampling region 2. Per the publication, the cell subset or site label means: tumor region T2, inferior pole. The receptors shown here come from a man aged 40-55 years with primary liver carcinoma and hepatitis B virus infection.

With respect to this clonotype: At one boundary the junction diverges from the germline segment, which might be a read error. V is TRBV4-1 and J is TRBJ2-4; D assignment may be TRBD1 or TRBD2 (6 bases each). This CDR3 has 14 amino acids. Germline V lookup: CDR1 MGHRA, CDR2 YSYEKL. The CDR3 DNA reads as TGCGCTAGCAGCCAAGATTCGGGGGCGGCCCCTTCGTACTTC. This encodes CASSQDSGAAPSYF.

This clonotype was seen only once. The CDR3 does not end in the conserved phenylalanine or tryptophan, so this is likely a read error. Because the CDR3's place on the DNA is in doubt, the DNA is left out and the CDR3 is given as listed by TCRdb. V is TRBV6-5 and J is TRBJ2-7; TRBD2 is the table's D call, not checked against the DNA. The germline V gene has CDR1 MNHEY and CDR2 SVGAGI. The length of the CDR3 is 16 amino acids, counting both ends. The CDR3 loop reads CASSITRDFGSSEQCL.

The table lists this clonotype with many counts. Written as DNA, the CDR3 is TGTGCCAGCAGCCGGGACAGTTTCCAAGAGACCCAGTACTTC. Amino acids: CASSRDSFQETQYF. The V gene is TRBV5-4, the J gene TRBJ2-5; 7 bases line up with TRBD1. The CDR3 covers 14 residues. With 4 bases clipped from V and 1 base from J, the junction kept 4 bases outside the gene matches. Germline CDR1 and CDR2: SGHNT and YYREEE (reference sequence).

This clonotype appeared many times. The chain links TRBV7-8 to TRBJ1-6; a possible D gene is TRBD1 (5 bases). CDR3 length: 14 amino acids. CDR1 and CDR2 from the germline V gene are SGHVS and FQNEAQ. Trimming pared 5 bases from V and 4 bases from J, leaving 9 bases between. The CDR3 protein is CASSPGGYNSPLHF. The CDR3 bases are TGTGCCAGCAGCCCTGGGGGGTATAATTCACCCCTCCACTTT.

As concerns this clonotype: With a much larger clone just one base away, this may be a read error. The J gene is TRBJ2-1, the V gene TRBV12-3 or TRBV12-4; D ambiguous. The V and J ends lost 10 bases and 7 bases respectively, with 14 bases between them. The CDR3 consists of 12 residues. This chain's CDR3 is CANSLTRNEQFF. The CDR3 region has the DNA TGTGCCAACAGCCTTACAAGGAATGAGCAGTTCTTC.

The gene calls are TRBV6-5 and TRBJ2-3, with 7 bases lining up with TRBD2. This CDR3 is 13 amino acids long. In germline, CDR1 is MNHEY, CDR2 SVGAGI. V dropped 2 bases and J dropped 15; count of bases not matched to a gene: 11. The CDR3 DNA is TGTGCCAGCAGTTACGGGGAGGGGCAGGGATTATATTTT. Its translation is CASSYGEGQGLYF.